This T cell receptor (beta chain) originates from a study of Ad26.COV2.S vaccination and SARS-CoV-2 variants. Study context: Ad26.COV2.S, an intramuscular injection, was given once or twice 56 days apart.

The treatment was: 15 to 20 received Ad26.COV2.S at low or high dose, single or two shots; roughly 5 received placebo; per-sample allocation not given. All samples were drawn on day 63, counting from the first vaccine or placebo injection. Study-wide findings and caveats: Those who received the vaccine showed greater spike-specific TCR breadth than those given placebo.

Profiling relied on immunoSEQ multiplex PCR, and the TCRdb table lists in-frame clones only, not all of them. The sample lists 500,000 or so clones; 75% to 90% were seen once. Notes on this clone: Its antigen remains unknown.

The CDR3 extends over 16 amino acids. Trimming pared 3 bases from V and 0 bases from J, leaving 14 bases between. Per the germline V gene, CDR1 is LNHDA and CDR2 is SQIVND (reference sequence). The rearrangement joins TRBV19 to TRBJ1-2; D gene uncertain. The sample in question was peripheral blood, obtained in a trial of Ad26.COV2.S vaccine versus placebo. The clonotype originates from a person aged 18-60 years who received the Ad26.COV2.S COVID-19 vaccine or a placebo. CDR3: CASSISRIVTNYGYTF. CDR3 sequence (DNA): TGTGCCAGTAGTATTTCGCGTATCGTTACTAACTATGGCTACACCTTC.